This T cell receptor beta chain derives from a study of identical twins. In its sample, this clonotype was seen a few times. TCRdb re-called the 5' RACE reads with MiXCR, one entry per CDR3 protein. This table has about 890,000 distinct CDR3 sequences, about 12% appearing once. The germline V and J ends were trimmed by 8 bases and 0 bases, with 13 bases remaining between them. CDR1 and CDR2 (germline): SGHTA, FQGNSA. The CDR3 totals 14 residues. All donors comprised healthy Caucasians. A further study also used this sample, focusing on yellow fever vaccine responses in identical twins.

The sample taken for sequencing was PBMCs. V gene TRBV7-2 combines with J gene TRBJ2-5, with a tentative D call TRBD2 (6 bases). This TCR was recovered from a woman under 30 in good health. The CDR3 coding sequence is TGTGCCAGCTCGGGAGTTAAGTACCAAGAGACCCAGTACTTC. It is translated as CASSGVKYQETQYF.